This T cell receptor (beta chain) comes out of a study of T cell repertoires in cytomegalovirus infection. For the study at large: Carrying CMV and the relevant HLA type showed in public TCR beta signatures.

The V and J ends lost 0 bases and 3 bases respectively, with 4 bases between them. This CDR3 comprises 13 residues. The germline V gene has CDR1 SGHRS and CDR2 YFSETQ. Findings of the study overall: HLA-C-restricted CMV-specific TCR beta clonotypes prevailed in the ex vivo response. Frequencies of public TCR beta families were cumulated, and this identified carriers of CMV plus the relevant HLA.

In this sample, this clonotype turned up a few times. Antigen: not known. From the reads, TCRdb called clonotypes with MiXCR, one entry per CDR3 protein. The data show fewer than 300,000 distinct CDR3 sequences, with about 26% seen just once and about 15% held by the top ten. Sequencing was done on a sample of PBMCs. The rearrangement links TRBV5-1 to TRBJ1-3; D is unresolved. This sequence originates from a human donor in good health (CMV status not recorded). Some clones in this sample may be carry-over from other donors' samples. Here the CDR3 DNA reads TGCGCCAGCAGCTTGGGGGATGGAAACACCATATATTTT. As protein: CASSLGDGNTIYF.